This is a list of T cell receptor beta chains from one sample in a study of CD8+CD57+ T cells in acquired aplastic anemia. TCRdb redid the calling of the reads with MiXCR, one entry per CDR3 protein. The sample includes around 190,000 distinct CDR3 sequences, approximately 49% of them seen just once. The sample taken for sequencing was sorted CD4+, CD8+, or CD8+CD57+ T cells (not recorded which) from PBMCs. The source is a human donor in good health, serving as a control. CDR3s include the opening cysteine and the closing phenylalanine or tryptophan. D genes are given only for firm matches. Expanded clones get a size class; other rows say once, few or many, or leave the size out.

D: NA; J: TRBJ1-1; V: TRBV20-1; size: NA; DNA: TGCAGTGCCCGACATGGTCGGTGGGACACTGAAGCTTTCTTT; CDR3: CSARHGRWDTEAFF
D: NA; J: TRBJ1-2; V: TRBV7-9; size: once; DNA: TGTGCCAGCAGCTTCCTAGAGAGGGGACCTAACTATGGCTACACCTTC; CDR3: CASSFLERGPNYGYTF
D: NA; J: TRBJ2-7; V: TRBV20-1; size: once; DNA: TGCAGTGGACTAGTAAACTCCTACGAGCAGTACTTC; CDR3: CSGLVNSYEQYF
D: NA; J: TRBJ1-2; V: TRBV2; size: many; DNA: TGTGCCAGCCTCAGGGTGGCGGATGGCTACACCTTC; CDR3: CASLRVADGYTF
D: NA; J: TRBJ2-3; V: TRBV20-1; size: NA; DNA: TGCAGTGCCAGCAGCCGGGCGGCGAGCGGAAGCACAGATACGCAGTATTTT; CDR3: CSASSRAASGSTDTQYF
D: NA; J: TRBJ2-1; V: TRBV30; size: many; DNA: TGTGCCTGGAGTTCAGGAGGGGGACCTCAGTTCTTC; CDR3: CAWSSGGGPQFF
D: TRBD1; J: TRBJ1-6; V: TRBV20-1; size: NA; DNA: TGCAGTGCTCCGGACAGGGTTAGATCACCCCTCCACTTT; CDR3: CSAPDRVRSPLHF
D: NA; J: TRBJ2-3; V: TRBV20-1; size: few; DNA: TGCAGTGCTAGCTTTCTGGATACGCAGTATTTT; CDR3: CSASFLDTQYF
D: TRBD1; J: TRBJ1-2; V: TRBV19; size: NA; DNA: TGTGCCAGTAGTAAGACAGGGGATCACTATGGCTACACCTTC; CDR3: CASSKTGDHYGYTF
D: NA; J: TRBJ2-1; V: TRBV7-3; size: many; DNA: TGTGCCAGCAGCTTAAGAGGGGGGGTGCGTGGGAATGAGCAGTTCTTC; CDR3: CASSLRGGVRGNEQFF
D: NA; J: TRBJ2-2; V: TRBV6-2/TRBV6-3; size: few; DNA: TGTGCCAGCAGGGGAAGCACCGGGGAGCTGTTTTTT; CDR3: CASRGSTGELFF
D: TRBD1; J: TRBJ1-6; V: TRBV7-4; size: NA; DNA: TGTGCCAGCAGACCCCGTCCACGGGACAGTAATAATTCACCCCTCCACTTT; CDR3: CASRPRPRDSNNSPLHF
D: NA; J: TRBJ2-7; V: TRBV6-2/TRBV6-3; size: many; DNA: TGTGCCAGCAAAGGGGTGGGGGTTCACGAGCAGTACTTC; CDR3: CASKGVGVHEQYF
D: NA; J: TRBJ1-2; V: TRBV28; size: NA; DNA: TGTGCCAGCAGTTCCCGAAAGGGGCTCTGGGGCTACACCTTC; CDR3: CASSSRKGLWGYTF
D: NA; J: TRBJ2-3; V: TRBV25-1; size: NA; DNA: TGTGCCAGCAGTGAACTAGTGAGGGAGAGCACAGATACGCAGTATTTT; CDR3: CASSELVRESTDTQYF
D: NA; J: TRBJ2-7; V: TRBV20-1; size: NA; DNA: TGCAGTGCTGAAAGTGGGAGTTACGAGCAGTACTTC; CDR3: CSAESGSYEQYF
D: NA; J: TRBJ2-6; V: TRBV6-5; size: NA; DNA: TGTGCCAGCAGTTACGGGACTCCTGGGGCCAACGTCCTGACTTTC; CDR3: CASSYGTPGANVLTF
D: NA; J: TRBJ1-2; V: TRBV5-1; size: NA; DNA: TGTGCCAGCAGCCTGCTAGGGATGTCCTACACCTTC; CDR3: CASSLLGMSYTF
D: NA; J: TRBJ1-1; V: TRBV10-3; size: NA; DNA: TGTGCCATCAGTGAGTTCGGGTTGCAAGAAGCTTTCTTT; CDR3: CAISEFGLQEAFF
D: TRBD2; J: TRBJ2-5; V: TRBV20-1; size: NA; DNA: TGCAGTGCTAACCCCCGGGGGAGGGAAGAGACCCAGTACTTC; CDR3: CSANPRGREETQYF
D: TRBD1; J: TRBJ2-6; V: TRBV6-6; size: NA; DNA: TGTGCCAGCAGTCCGACAGGGGTTAGGTCTGGGGCCAACGTCCTGACTTTC; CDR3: CASSPTGVRSGANVLTF
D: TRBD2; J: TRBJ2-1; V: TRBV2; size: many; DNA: TGTGCCAGGGGAGCCTCGTGGCGGGGGGGCTACAATGAGCAGTTCTTC; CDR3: CARGASWRGGYNEQFF
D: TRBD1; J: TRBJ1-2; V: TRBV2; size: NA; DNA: TGTGCCAGCAAGGACAGGGGGCTATATGGCTACACCTTC; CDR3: CASKDRGLYGYTF
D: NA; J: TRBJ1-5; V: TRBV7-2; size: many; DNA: TGTGCCAGCAGCTTAGCGAGCCTTCAGCCCCAGCATTTT; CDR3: CASSLASLQPQHF
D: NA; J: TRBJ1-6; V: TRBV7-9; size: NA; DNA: TGTGCCAGCAGCTTAGTACAGGGCTATAATTCACCCCTCCACTTT; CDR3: CASSLVQGYNSPLHF
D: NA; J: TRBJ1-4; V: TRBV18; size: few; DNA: TGTGCCAGCTCACGTACAACAGCAACTAATGAAAAACTGTTTTTT; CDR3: CASSRTTATNEKLFF
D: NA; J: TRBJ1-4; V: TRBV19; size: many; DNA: TGTGCCAGTAGCAAGTCCCCGGCTGCAACTAATGAAAAACTGTTTTTT; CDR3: CASSKSPAATNEKLFF
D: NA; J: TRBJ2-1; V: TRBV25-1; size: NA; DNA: TGTGCCAGCAGTGAATTGTCAGGGGAAGACAATGAGCAGTTCTTC; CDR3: CASSELSGEDNEQFF